Below, 28 T cell receptor beta chains from the same sample are listed, as sequenced in a study of graft-versus-host responses after intestinal transplantation. Here immunoSEQ multiplex PCR was the method, and the copy in TCRdb shows in-frame clones only, minus some. The repertoire includes about 66,000 clones, about 90% of them detected once, and 1.3% sits in the top ten. These receptors' targets are unknown. The starting material was unstimulated CD8+ T cells sorted from spleen or lymph node cells, obtained before intestinal transplant. The receptors stem from a human donor who received an intestinal transplant.

This clone came up a few times. The V call is TRBV2, the J call TRBJ2-3, with a weak D call TRBD2 (6 bases). Germline-derived CDR1 and CDR2 are SNHLY and FYNNEI. The V and J ends lost 1 base and 9 bases respectively, with 8 bases between them. This CDR3 is 12 amino acids long. CDR3 nucleotides: TGTGCCAGCAGTGAAGACCGGGAGACGCAGTATTTT. Translated: CASSEDRETQYF.

As to this clone: The same CDR3 is also encoded by other DNA sequences in this sample. J is TRBJ1-2 and V is TRBV6-5; 7 bases are a match to TRBD1. CDR3 length equals 16 residues. Germline CDR1 MNHEY, CDR2 SVGAGI. Germline trimming cut 0 bases from V and 4 bases from J; bases unmatched to any gene: 8. In nucleotides, the CDR3 is TGTGCCAGCAGTTACTCCCCAGGGGGTAAGGGCTATGGCTACACCTTC. Residues: CASSYSPGGKGYGYTF.

V and J are TRBV6-7 and TRBJ1-2; 7 bases map to TRBD1. TRBV6-7 is treated as an ORF (open reading frame) with a function not yet certain. This CDR3 has 15 residues. V gave up 4 bases and J gave up 9 bases; unmatched junction bases: 14. The CDR3 is CASSSPTGSWWSYTF. As DNA, the CDR3 is TGTGCCAGCAGTTCCCCGACAGGGTCCTGGTGGAGCTACACCTTC.

The chain joins TRBV4-2 to TRBJ2-5; TRBD2 matches 13 bases. Germline CDR1 LGHNA, CDR2 YNFKEQ. The CDR3 totals 16 residues. The V gene end was trimmed by 2 bases and the J gene end by 7 bases; junction bases not matched to a gene: 7. The CDR3 bases are TGTGCCAGCAGCCAACTACTAGCGGGGGGGTTTGGGACCCAGTACTTC. Its translation: CASSQLLAGGFGTQYF.

The chain employs TRBV11-2 and TRBJ2-3, with 8 bases that match TRBD1. Germline CDR1 and CDR2: SGHAT and FQNNGV. The J segment lost 2 bases and the V segment lost 0 bases, leaving 1 base of the junction unmatched. This CDR3 contains 15 residues. CDR3 amino acids: CASSLEGQVTDTQYF. CDR3 bases: TGTGCCAGCAGCTTAGAGGGACAGGTCACAGATACGCAGTATTTT.

This clone has a single count. The chain has TRBV13 and TRBJ2-1; weak D call: TRBD1 (7 bases). Per germline, CDR1 PRHDT and CDR2 FYEKMQ (reference sequence). This CDR3 is built from 14 residues. The V end was cut by 5 bases, the J end by 10 bases, with 18 bases between. CDR3 sequence: CASSRGTAPEEQFF. In nucleotides, the CDR3 is TGTGCCAGCAGCCGGGGGACAGCCCCAGAGGAGCAGTTCTTC.

This chain joins TRBV4-1 and TRBJ2-2; weak D call: TRBD2 (6 bases). CDR3 length: 15 residues. Per the germline V gene, CDR1 is MGHRA and CDR2 is YSYEKL. Trimming removed 0 bases from V and 4 bases from J, with 9 bases in between. The CDR3 bases are TGCGCCAGCAGCCAAGAAGGGAGGCCCACCGGGGAGCTGTTTTTT. It encodes CASSQEGRPTGELFF.

In its sample, this clone was seen a few times. Here the CDR3 reads CASSTGLAGDLNTGELFF. The CDR3 DNA is TGTGCCAGCAGCACCGGACTAGCGGGGGACTTGAACACCGGGGAGCTGTTTTTT. V gene TRBV9 combines with J gene TRBJ2-2; TRBD2 aligns across 13 bases. This CDR3 is 18 amino acids long. V dropped 4 bases and J dropped 1; count of bases not matched to a gene: 7. The germline V gene encodes CDR1 SGDLS and CDR2 YYNGEE.

CDR3 residues: CAHGGRSYEQYF. The CDR3, as DNA: TGTGCCCACGGGGGGAGGTCCTACGAGCAGTACTTC. V is TRBV2 and J is TRBJ2-7, with 7 bases aligning to TRBD2. This CDR3 has 12 amino acids. Germline values: CDR1 SNHLY, CDR2 FYNNEI. V trimming: 11 bases; J trimming: 1 base; junction bases outside the gene matches: 5.

This clone appeared once. The chain recombines TRBV9 with TRBJ1-6; possibly TRBD1 for D (6 bases). In germline, CDR1 is SGDLS, CDR2 YYNGEE. V lost 0 bases, J lost 10 bases, and 11 bases lay in between. CDR3 length equals 14 residues. CDR3 protein: CASSVGGTFSPLHF. CDR3 nucleotide sequence: TGTGCCAGCAGCGTAGGGGGGACATTCTCACCCCTCCACTTT.

The V call is TRBV14, the J call TRBJ2-7; D unresolved. With 0 bases removed from V and 4 bases from J, the gap between germline ends came to 4 bases. The CDR3 length is 12 residues. The germline V gene has CDR1 SGHDN and CDR2 FVKESK. CDR3 bases: TGTGCCAGCAGCCAAGATCGGTACGAGCAGTACTTC. As protein: CASSQDRYEQYF.

The rearrangement joins TRBV13 to TRBJ1-6; D may be TRBD1 (6 bases). There are 14 residues in the CDR3. The germline gives CDR1 PRHDT, CDR2 FYEKMQ (reference sequence). V was pared by 1 base and J by 7 bases, with 8 bases between. The CDR3 DNA is TGTGCCAGCAGCTTAGCTGGGGGCAATTCACCCCTCCACTTT. Amino acid sequence: CASSLAGGNSPLHF.

The chain links TRBV9 to TRBJ1-6; possibly TRBD1 for D (6 bases). The ends were cut back, 0 bases at V and 7 bases at J, with 11 bases in the middle. This CDR3 region has 15 residues. The germline gives CDR1 SGDLS, CDR2 YYNGEE. The CDR3 sequence: CASSVESQGNSPLHF. The CDR3 bases are TGTGCCAGCAGCGTAGAGTCTCAGGGGAATTCACCCCTCCACTTT.

The CDR3 bases are TGTGCCAGCAGTGCCCCGGGTCTTTACAATGAGCAGTTCTTC. Translating gives CASSAPGLYNEQFF. The chain carries TRBV27 and TRBJ2-1; D is ambiguous. Between the trimmed V and J ends, which lost 5 bases and 4 bases, there was a span of 12 bases. CDR3 size: 14 residues. Germline V gene lookup returns CDR1 MNHEY and CDR2 SMNVEV (reference sequence).

V gene TRBV4-2 combines with J gene TRBJ2-3; D may be TRBD1 (7 bases). Trimming shortened V by 0 bases and J by 10 bases, and 11 bases separated the two germline ends. The CDR3 consists of 13 residues. Germline-derived CDR1 and CDR2 are LGHNA and YNFKEQ. The CDR3 is CASSQDRGEAQYF. The CDR3, as DNA: TGTGCCAGCAGCCAAGACAGGGGGGAAGCGCAGTATTTT.

V usage is TRBV9 and J usage is TRBJ2-7, with 7 bases fitting TRBD1. With 2 bases clipped from V and 5 bases from J, the junction kept 10 bases outside the gene matches. From germline, CDR1 is SGDLS and CDR2 YYNGEE. The CDR3 runs to 15 residues. The CDR3 sequence: CASSVSGTEADEQYF. The CDR3 DNA follows: TGTGCCAGCAGCGTCTCCGGGACAGAAGCAGACGAGCAGTACTTC.

V is TRBV9 and J is TRBJ1-4; 9 positions agree with TRBD1. The CDR3 extends over 14 amino acids. Germline V gene data show CDR1 as SGDLS and CDR2 as YYNGEE. The V and J ends lost 4 bases and 8 bases, in that order; junction bases with no gene match: 6. The CDR3 DNA sequence: TGTGCCAGCAGCTACGGGACAGGGAGGGAAAAACTGTTTTTT. It encodes CASSYGTGREKLFF.

The rearrangement uses TRBV5-1 and TRBJ2-1, with D maybe TRBD1 (6 bases). The germline CDR1 and CDR2 sequences are SGHRS and YFSETQ. V lost 0 bases to trimming and J lost 9 bases, with 13 bases between them. The CDR3 loop spans 14 amino acids. The chain's CDR3 is CASSLENRAFEQFF. CDR3 coding DNA: TGCGCCAGCAGCTTGGAGAACAGGGCATTTGAGCAGTTCTTC.

V gene TRBV7-9 combines with J gene TRBJ2-1, with TRBD1 matching over 7 bases. The CDR3 consists of 15 residues. Germline V CDR1 and CDR2: SEHNR, FQNEAQ (reference sequence). V trimming: 5 bases; J trimming: 7 bases; junction bases outside the gene matches: 11. For the CDR3, the DNA is TGTGCCAGCAGCCCTCGGGGACAGAGTAGAAATGAGCAGTTCTTC. Its protein is CASSPRGQSRNEQFF.

V gene TRBV2 combines with J gene TRBJ1-1; D perhaps matches TRBD1 (6 bases). CDR1 SNHLY and CDR2 FYNNEI come from the germline V gene. There are 15 residues in the CDR3. V was cut by 3 bases and J by 2 bases, with 13 bases left in between. The CDR3 DNA sequence: TGTGCCAGCAGTGACGTTTTGGGGGCTAACACTGAAGCTTTCTTT. This gives the protein CASSDVLGANTEAFF. The variable domain in full, completed from reference TRBV2 and TRBJ1-1, reads EPEVTQTPSHQVTQMGQEVILRCVPISNHLYFYWYRQILGQKVEFLVSFYNNEISEKSEIFDDQFSVERPDGSNFTLKIRSTKLEDSAMYFCASSDVLGANTEAFFGQGTRLTVV.

J is TRBJ1-3 and V is TRBV9; D uncertain. The germline V gene has CDR1 SGDLS and CDR2 YYNGEE. Trimming stripped 3 bases from V and 1 base from J, with 5 bases between. The CDR3 totals 13 residues. CDR3 residues: CASSGDSGNTIYF. Written as DNA, the CDR3 is TGTGCCAGCAGCGGCGATTCTGGAAACACCATATATTTT. Looking up the rest from reference TRBV9 and TRBJ1-3 gives the full variable domain: DSGVTQTPKHLITATGQRVTLRCSPRSGDLSVYWYQQSLDQGLQFLIQYYNGEERAKGNILERFSAQQFPDLHSELNLSSLELGDSALYFCASSGDSGNTIYFGEGSWLTVV.

This clone turned up a few times. The chain combines TRBV7-9 with TRBJ2-7; weak D call: TRBD1 (5 bases). Germline-derived CDR1 and CDR2 are SEHNR and FQNEAQ (reference sequence). CDR3 size: 14 residues. The V end was cut by 4 bases, the J end by 4 bases, with 14 bases between. DNA for the CDR3: TGTGCCAGCAGCTGGGGCAGGGTGGGTTACGAGCAGTACTTC. Protein sequence: CASSWGRVGYEQYF.

The sample holds a few counts of this clone. The J gene is TRBJ2-7, the V gene TRBV6-5; TRBD2 agrees at 12 bases. After removal of 5 bases from V and 4 bases from J, the junction contained 3 bases not matched to a gene. The germline CDR1 and CDR2 sequences are MNHEY and SVGAGI. The CDR3 has 14 residues. Here the CDR3 reads CASSPGTSGYEQYF. The CDR3 region has the DNA TGTGCCAGCAGTCCCGGGACTAGCGGGTACGAGCAGTACTTC.

The chain carries TRBV29-1 and TRBJ1-2; 7 bases align to TRBD1. Germline lookup yields CDR1 SQVTM and CDR2 ANQGSEA. The ends lost 3 bases at V and 6 bases at J; junction bases unmatched: 10. CDR3 length equals 14 residues. Here the CDR3 reads CSVDEGAHPHGYTF. The CDR3 coding sequence is TGCAGCGTTGACGAGGGGGCGCATCCCCATGGCTACACCTTC.

V and J are TRBV15 and TRBJ2-1; 7 bases line up with TRBD1. CDR1 and CDR2 from the germline V gene are LNHNV and YYDKDF (reference sequence). There are 15 residues in the CDR3. V shed 1 base, J shed 7 bases, and the junction held 7 bases outside the gene matches. Here the CDR3 reads CATSRVEQGSNEQFF. The CDR3 DNA reads TGTGCCACCAGCAGAGTAGAACAGGGGTCAAATGAGCAGTTCTTC.

The chain carries TRBV7-3 and TRBJ2-1; 11 nucleotides agree with TRBD2. The germline gives CDR1 SGHTA, CDR2 FQGTGA. The CDR3 length is 16 residues. V lost 0 bases to trimming and J lost 8 bases; unmatched junction nucleotides: 6. In DNA form, the CDR3 reads TGTGCCAGCAGCTTAACCGTAGCGGGGGGGAGGGATGAGCAGTTCTTC. As protein: CASSLTVAGGRDEQFF.

The CDR3 is CASSLSTGTNQPQHF. CDR3 DNA: TGTGCCAGCAGCCTATCAACAGGGACCAATCAGCCCCAGCATTTT. The V gene is TRBV6-5, the J gene TRBJ1-5; possibly TRBD1 for D (6 bases). CDR3 length: 15 amino acids. V gave up 6 bases and J gave up 3 bases, with 15 bases separating them. The germline V gene has CDR1 MNHEY and CDR2 SVGAGI.

The rearrangement links TRBV29-1 to TRBJ1-4, with D possibly matching TRBD1 (5 bases). The CDR3 covers 13 residues. Germline V gene data show CDR1 as SQVTM and CDR2 as ANQGSEA. The V gene lost 3 bases and the J gene lost 6 bases, with 11 bases spanning the gap. The CDR3 sequence is CSVEGDWDEKLFF. The CDR3 DNA reads TGCAGCGTTGAGGGGGACTGGGATGAAAAACTGTTTTTT.